These 20 T cell receptor beta chains share one sample of origin, sequenced in a study of glioma-infiltrating T cells after dendritic cell vaccination. Profiled with immunoSEQ multiplex PCR; TCRdb holds only in-frame clones, not every one. Of tens of thousands of clones in the sample, 85% are singletons; the top ten hold 7.5% to 8.5%. Time point of the sample: after dendritic cell vaccination, including at tumor progression/relapse. The sequenced sample was blood, obtained after dendritic cell vaccination. The origin of the receptors is a human donor with glioblastoma.

The J gene is TRBJ2-2, the V gene TRBV6-5; weak D call: TRBD1 (5 bases). Trimming cost V 0 bases and J 1 base, with 9 bases left between them. The CDR3 runs 16 residues. Germline assignment: CDR1 MNHEY and CDR2 SVGAGI. For the CDR3, the DNA is TGTGCCAGCAGTTACTCGAGACAGAGGAACACCGGGGAGCTGTTTTTT. It translates to CASSYSRQRNTGELFF.

The V and J genes are TRBV4-3 and TRBJ1-5; 7 nucleotides match TRBD1. The CDR3 runs 15 residues. V lost 0 bases to trimming and J lost 4 bases; unmatched junction nucleotides: 3. Germline assignment: CDR1 LGHNA and CDR2 YSLEER. DNA for the CDR3: TGCGCCAGCAGCCAAGATGCAGGGGGGAATCAGCCCCAGCATTTT. Translation gives CASSQDAGGNQPQHF.

The rearrangement uses TRBV11-2 and TRBJ1-6; unclear D gene. The CDR3 extends over 17 amino acids. The ends were cut back, 0 bases at V and 0 bases at J, with 9 bases in the middle. Germline lookup yields CDR1 SGHAT and CDR2 FQNNGV. The CDR3 bases are TGTGCCAGCAGCTTAGATCTGTGGAGCTCCTATAATTCACCCCTCCACTTT. Its protein is CASSLDLWSSYNSPLHF.

The J gene is TRBJ2-1, the V gene TRBV5-1, with TRBD2 identical over 11 bases. With 7 bases clipped from V and 5 bases from J, the junction kept 11 bases outside the gene matches. This CDR3 contains 16 residues. CDR1 SGHRS and CDR2 YFSETQ come from the germline V gene. The CDR3 here is CASGKTSGSLDNEQFF. CDR3 nucleotide sequence: TGCGCCAGCGGCAAAACTAGCGGGAGTTTAGACAATGAGCAGTTCTTC.

The chain is built from TRBV7-3 and TRBJ2-1, with 9 bases matching TRBD2. Trimming took 2 bases from V and 6 from J; bases not matched to a gene: 2. The germline CDR1 and CDR2 sequences are SGHTA and FQGTGA. This CDR3 contains 14 residues. For the CDR3, the DNA is TGTGCCAGCAGCTTAGCGGGGGGGATCAATGAGCAGTTCTTC. Its translation is CASSLAGGINEQFF.

V usage is TRBV5-1 and J usage is TRBJ2-7; 11 positions match TRBD1. CDR3 size: 16 residues. The germline gives CDR1 SGHRS, CDR2 YFSETQ. J was trimmed by 7 bases and V by 1 base; bases with no gene match: 10. The CDR3 region is CASSLPSGTGGEEQYF. The CDR3 DNA sequence: TGCGCCAGCAGCTTGCCCTCCGGGACAGGGGGGGAAGAGCAGTACTTC.

The V gene is TRBV7-2, the J gene TRBJ1-2; a weak D match, TRBD1 (6 bases). Germline loops: CDR1 SGHTA, CDR2 FQGNSA. The CDR3 contains 18 residues. Deletions cut 5 bases from V and 4 bases from J, with 26 bases between. CDR3 nucleotide sequence: TGTGCCAGCAGCCCGGGGCCGGACAGACGCACCCATGTCTATGGCTACACCTTC. It codes for CASSPGPDRRTHVYGYTF.

This clone has a handful of counts. The chain is built from TRBV7-2 and TRBJ2-7; weak D call: TRBD2 (5 bases). This CDR3 spans 12 amino acids. Trimming shortened V by 4 bases and J by 6 bases, and 10 bases separated the two germline ends. Germline assignment: CDR1 SGHTA and CDR2 FQGNSA. Here the CDR3 DNA reads TGTGCCAGCAGCTGGCGGGCAGCCGAGCAGTACTTC. This encodes CASSWRAAEQYF.

This clone was counted once. The J gene is TRBJ2-3, the V gene TRBV5-4, with 7 bases lining up with TRBD1. CDR1 and CDR2 from the germline V gene are SGHNT and YYREEE (reference sequence). The ends lost 3 bases at V and 5 bases at J; junction bases unmatched: 6. This CDR3 has 14 residues. CDR3: CASSSTGSQDTQYF. CDR3 sequence (DNA): TGTGCCAGCAGCTCGACAGGGTCTCAAGATACGCAGTATTTT.

This chain joins TRBV30 and TRBJ2-1; TRBD2 might be the D (5 bases). The CDR3 is 13 residues long. The ends were cut back, 4 bases at V and 6 bases at J, with 13 bases in the middle. Germline V lookup: CDR1 GTSNPN, CDR2 SVGIG (reference sequence). The CDR3 protein is CAWKRDSRNEQFF. In DNA form, the CDR3 reads TGTGCCTGGAAACGGGATAGTCGCAATGAGCAGTTCTTC.

Written as DNA, the CDR3 is TGTGCCAGCAGCGGGAGCGGGTCCATTGTAGAGACCCAGTACTTC. It encodes CASSGSGSIVETQYF. The chain joins TRBV6-1 to TRBJ2-5; a possible D gene is TRBD2 (6 bases). The CDR3 extends over 15 amino acids. V was clipped by 6 bases and J by 4 bases, with 18 bases between them. CDR1 is MNHNS and CDR2 is SASEGT in the germline V gene.

The chain employs TRBV11-3 and TRBJ1-1; D gene ambiguous. The CDR3 loop spans 12 amino acids. With 4 bases removed from V and 4 bases from J, the gap between germline ends came to 7 bases. CDR1 SGHNT and CDR2 YENEEA come from the germline V gene. DNA of the CDR3: TGTGCCAGCAGCTCCCCGGGCACTGAAGCTTTCTTT. It encodes CASSSPGTEAFF.

The rearrangement links TRBV5-1 to TRBJ2-5; TRBD2 matches 14 bases. V lost 1 base, J lost 2 bases, and 13 bases stayed unmatched. CDR3 length: 20 amino acids. Germline assignment: CDR1 SGHRS and CDR2 YFSETQ. The CDR3 DNA is TGCGCCAGCAGCTTGCTCGGTCCCGGGACTAGCGGGGGAATACAAGAGACCCAGTACTTC. This translates into CASSLLGPGTSGGIQETQYF.

The rearrangement uses TRBV10-1 and TRBJ1-5; D uncertain. There are 20 residues in the CDR3. V dropped 0 bases and J dropped 1 base, with 22 bases sitting between them. Germline values: CDR1 WNHNN, CDR2 SYGVQD (reference sequence). The CDR3 DNA reads as TGCGCCAGCAGTGAGTCGAACATGGTAGGTAGCCTAATAAGCAATCAGCCCCAGCATTTT. Amino acid sequence: CASSESNMVGSLISNQPQHF.

V gene TRBV6-5 combines with J gene TRBJ2-1; 9 nucleotides agree with TRBD1. This CDR3 is built from 14 residues. J was trimmed by 6 bases and V by 6 bases; bases with no gene match: 6. Germline loops: CDR1 MNHEY, CDR2 SVGAGI. The CDR3 sequence is CASRNRGLGNEQFF. CDR3 sequence (DNA): TGTGCCAGCAGAAACAGGGGGCTGGGCAATGAGCAGTTCTTC.

V and J are TRBV10-3 and TRBJ2-1; TRBD2 might be the D (5 bases). The CDR3 runs 16 residues. The V end was cut by 4 bases, the J end by 0 bases, with 13 bases between. CDR1 is ENHRY and CDR2 is SYGVKD in the germline V gene. CDR3 protein: CAISGLGLGSYNEQFF. In nucleotides, the CDR3 is TGTGCCATCAGTGGATTAGGACTGGGCTCCTACAATGAGCAGTTCTTC.

V gene TRBV7-3 combines with J gene TRBJ2-3; 14 nucleotides agree with TRBD2. Germline loops: CDR1 SGHTA, CDR2 FQGTGA. V was clipped by 5 bases and J by 3 bases; unmatched bases: 16. This CDR3 comprises 20 residues. The CDR3 nucleotides are TGTGCCAGCAGCCCCCGAGTCCCGGGACTAGCGGGAGTCTCAACAGATACGCAGTATTTT. Amino acids: CASSPRVPGLAGVSTDTQYF.

The chain couples TRBV28 to TRBJ1-1; 8 bases agree with TRBD1. This CDR3 has 13 residues. Germline-derived CDR1 and CDR2 are MDHEN and SYDVKM. J lost 4 bases, V lost 6 bases, and 4 bases had no gene match. This CDR3 reads CASRPDRGTEAFF. Written as DNA, the CDR3 is TGTGCCAGCAGACCTGACAGGGGCACTGAAGCTTTCTTT. The full variable domain, rest sourced from reference TRBV28 and TRBJ1-1, is DVKVTQSSRYLVKRTGEKVFLECVQDMDHENMFWYRQDPGLGLRLIYFSYDVKMKEKGDIPEGYSVSREKKERFSLILESASTNQTSMYLCASRPDRGTEAFFGQGTRLTVV.

This chain connects TRBV9 to TRBJ2-3, with a weak D call TRBD2 (6 bases). CDR1 is SGDLS, CDR2 YYNGEE, per germline. The CDR3 is 15 residues long. V was trimmed by 2 bases and J by 0 bases, leaving 10 bases between them. CDR3 nucleotides: TGTGCCAGCAGCGTCGGGGGATCTAGCACAGATACGCAGTATTTT. Translation gives CASSVGGSSTDTQYF.

The count of this clone is one. V gene TRBV25-1 combines with J gene TRBJ2-5; D is possibly TRBD2 (5 bases). The DNA end is more similar to TRBJ2-7, so the J call may be wrong. Germline V lookup: CDR1 MGHDK, CDR2 SYGVNS. The CDR3 totals 14 residues. CDR3 protein: CASRAREISYEQYF. DNA of the CDR3: TGTGCCAGCAGGGCCCGGGAAATCTCCTACGAGCAGTACTTC.